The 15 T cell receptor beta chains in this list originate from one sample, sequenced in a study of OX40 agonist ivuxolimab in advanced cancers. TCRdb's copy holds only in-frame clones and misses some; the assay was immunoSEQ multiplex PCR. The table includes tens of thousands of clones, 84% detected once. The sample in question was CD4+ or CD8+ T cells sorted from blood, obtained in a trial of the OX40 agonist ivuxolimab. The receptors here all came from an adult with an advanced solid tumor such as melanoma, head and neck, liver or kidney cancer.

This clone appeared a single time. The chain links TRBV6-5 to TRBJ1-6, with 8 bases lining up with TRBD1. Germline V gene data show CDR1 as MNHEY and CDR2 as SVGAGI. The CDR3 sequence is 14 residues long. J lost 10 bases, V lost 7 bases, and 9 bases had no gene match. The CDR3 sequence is CASIRQGTNSPLHF. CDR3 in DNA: TGTGCCAGCATTCGACAGGGGACCAACTCACCCCTCCACTTT.

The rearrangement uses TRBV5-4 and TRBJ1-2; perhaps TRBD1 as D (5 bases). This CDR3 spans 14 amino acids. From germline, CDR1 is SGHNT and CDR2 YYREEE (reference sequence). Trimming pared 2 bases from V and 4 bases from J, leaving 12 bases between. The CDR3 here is CASSFRSRGYGYTF. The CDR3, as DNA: TGTGCCAGCAGCTTTCGCTCGAGGGGCTATGGCTACACCTTC.

The CDR3 reads CASSLAPGQGAITHTDTQYF. The CDR3 DNA is TGTGCCAGCAGCTTAGCGCCGGGACAGGGTGCTATCACTCACACAGATACGCAGTATTTT. The rearrangement joins TRBV7-8 to TRBJ2-3, with 9 nucleotides matching TRBD1. V shed 0 bases, J shed 2 bases, and the junction held 15 bases outside the gene matches. Looked up from germline, CDR1 is SGHVS and CDR2 is FQNEAQ. This CDR3 is built from 20 residues.

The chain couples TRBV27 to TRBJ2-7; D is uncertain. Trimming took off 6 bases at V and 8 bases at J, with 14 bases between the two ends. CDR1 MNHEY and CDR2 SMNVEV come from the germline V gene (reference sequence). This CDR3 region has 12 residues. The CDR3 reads CASRDPGGQQYF. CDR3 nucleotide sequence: TGTGCCAGCAGAGACCCCGGTGGGCAGCAGTACTTC.

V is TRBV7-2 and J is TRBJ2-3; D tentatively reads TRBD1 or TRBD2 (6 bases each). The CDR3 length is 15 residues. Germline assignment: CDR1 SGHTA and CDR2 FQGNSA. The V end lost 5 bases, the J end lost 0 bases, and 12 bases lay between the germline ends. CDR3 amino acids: CASSPRRGSTDTQYF. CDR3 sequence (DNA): TGTGCCAGCAGCCCGAGGAGGGGGAGCACAGATACGCAGTATTTT.

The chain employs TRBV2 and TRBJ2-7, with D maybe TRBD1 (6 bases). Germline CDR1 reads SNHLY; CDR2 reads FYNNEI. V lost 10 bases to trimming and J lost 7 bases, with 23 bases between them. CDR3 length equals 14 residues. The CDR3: CATQQIKGTGEQYF. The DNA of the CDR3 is TGTGCCACCCAGCAGATTAAGGGAACAGGGGAGCAGTACTTC.

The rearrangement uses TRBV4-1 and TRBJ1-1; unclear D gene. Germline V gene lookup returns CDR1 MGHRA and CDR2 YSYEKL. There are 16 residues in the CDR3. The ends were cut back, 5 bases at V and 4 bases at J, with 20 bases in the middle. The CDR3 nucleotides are TGCGCCAGCAGCACTCGCCTACAGAATTTGGGCACTGAAGCTTTCTTT. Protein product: CASSTRLQNLGTEAFF.

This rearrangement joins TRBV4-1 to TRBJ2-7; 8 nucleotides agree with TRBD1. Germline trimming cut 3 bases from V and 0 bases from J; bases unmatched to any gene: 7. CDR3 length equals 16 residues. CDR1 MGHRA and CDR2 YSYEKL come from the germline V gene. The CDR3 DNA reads TGCGCCAGCAGCCATCGCCGGGACAGGCCCTCCTACGAGCAGTACTTC. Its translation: CASSHRRDRPSYEQYF.

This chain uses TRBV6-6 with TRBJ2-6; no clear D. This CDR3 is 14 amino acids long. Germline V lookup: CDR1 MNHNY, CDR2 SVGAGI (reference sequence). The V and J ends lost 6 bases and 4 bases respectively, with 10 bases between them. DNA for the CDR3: TGTGCCAGCAGCCCCTCCTCCGGGGCCAACGTCCTGACTTTC. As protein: CASSPSSGANVLTF.

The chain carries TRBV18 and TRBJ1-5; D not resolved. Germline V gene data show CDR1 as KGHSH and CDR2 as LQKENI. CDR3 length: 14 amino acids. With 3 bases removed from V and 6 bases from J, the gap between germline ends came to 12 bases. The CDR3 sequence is CASSPQRAGQPQHF. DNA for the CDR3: TGTGCCAGCTCACCGCAGAGGGCGGGTCAGCCCCAGCATTTT.

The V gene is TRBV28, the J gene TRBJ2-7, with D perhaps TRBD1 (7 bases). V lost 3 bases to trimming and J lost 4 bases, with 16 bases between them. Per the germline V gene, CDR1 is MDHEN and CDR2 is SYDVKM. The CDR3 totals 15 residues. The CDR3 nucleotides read TGTGCCAGCAGTTTCCCGCAGGGGGGTCGGTACGAGCAGTACTTC. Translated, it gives CASSFPQGGRYEQYF.

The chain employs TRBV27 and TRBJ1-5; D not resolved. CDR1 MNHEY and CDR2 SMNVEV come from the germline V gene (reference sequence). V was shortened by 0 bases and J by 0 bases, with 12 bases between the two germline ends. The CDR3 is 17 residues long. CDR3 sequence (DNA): TGTGCCAGCAGTTTATCTATCACACCTTATAGCAATCAGCCCCAGCATTTT. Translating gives CASSLSITPYSNQPQHF.

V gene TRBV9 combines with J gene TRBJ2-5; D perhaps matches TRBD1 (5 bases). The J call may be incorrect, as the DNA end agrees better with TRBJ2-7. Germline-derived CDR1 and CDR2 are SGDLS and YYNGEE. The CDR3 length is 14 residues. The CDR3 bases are TGTGCCAGCAGCGTAGGACAGAGCTCCTACGAGCAGTACTTC. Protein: CASSVGQSSYEQYF.

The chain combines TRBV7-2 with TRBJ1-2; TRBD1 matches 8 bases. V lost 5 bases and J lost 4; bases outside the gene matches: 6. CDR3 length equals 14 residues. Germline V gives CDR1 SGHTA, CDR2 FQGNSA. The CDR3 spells CASSRGQGSYGYTF. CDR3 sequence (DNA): TGTGCCAGCAGCCGAGGACAGGGTAGCTATGGCTACACCTTC.

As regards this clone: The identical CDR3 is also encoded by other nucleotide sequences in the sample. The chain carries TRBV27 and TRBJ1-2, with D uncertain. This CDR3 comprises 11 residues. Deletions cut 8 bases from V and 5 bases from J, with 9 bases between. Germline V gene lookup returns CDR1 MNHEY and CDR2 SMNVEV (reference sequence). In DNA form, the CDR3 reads TGTGCCAGCTCTTCGGGATATGGCTACACCTTC. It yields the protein CASSSGYGYTF.